These T cell receptor beta chains were read from a single sample in a study of long-term antiretroviral therapy in people with HIV. Measured with immunoSEQ multiplex PCR; TCRdb has only the in-frame clones, and not every one. Of around 16,000 clones listed, 70% to 90% are singletons. The starting material was unsorted PBMCs, obtained 0.7 years before starting antiretroviral therapy. The receptors were gathered from a man aged 50 or older with HIV. Each CDR3 is given without its conserved first and last residue. The order of the fields is J gene, D gene, clone size, V gene, CDR3 protein. A D gene is named only where the DNA matches it firmly. Expanded clones are given a class, and other clones once, few, many or no size at all.

J: TRBJ1-1; D: -; size: -; V: TRBV6-5; CDR3: ASSPVSGTPTEAF
J: TRBJ2-2; D: -; size: -; V: TRBV2; CDR3: AGDRMGTGELF
J: TRBJ2-1; D: -; size: -; V: TRBV20-1; CDR3: SASGNNEQF
J: TRBJ2-2; D: TRBD1; size: -; V: TRBV2; CDR3: ASRDRGSEGELF
J: TRBJ2-1; D: -; size: -; V: TRBV10-3; CDR3: AISEGYREDEQF
J: TRBJ2-3; D: TRBD2; size: once; V: TRBV5-1; CDR3: ASSPGAGSTDTQY
J: TRBJ2-1; D: TRBD1; size: -; V: TRBV4-3; CDR3: ASSPGQGDYNEQF
J: TRBJ2-5; D: -; size: -; V: TRBV18; CDR3: ASSYETGRMEYQETQY
J: TRBJ1-2; D: -; size: once; V: TRBV4-1; CDR3: ASSQNFYGYT
J: TRBJ2-5; D: TRBD2; size: -; V: TRBV6-6; CDR3: ASSYVLAGATQY
J: TRBJ2-5; D: -; size: -; V: TRBV21-1; CDR3: ASSKVLRRPETQY
J: TRBJ2-2; D: -; size: -; V: TRBV7-9; CDR3: ASSFRLREELF
J: TRBJ2-7; D: -; size: -; V: TRBV6-6; CDR3: ASLGQGEQY
J: TRBJ1-1; D: -; size: once; V: TRBV11-2; CDR3: ASSSHRLRNTEAF
J: TRBJ1-1; D: -; size: -; V: TRBV7-9; CDR3: ASSLAPGGATTEAF
J: TRBJ2-2; D: -; size: few; V: TRBV27; CDR3: ASASYGELF
J: TRBJ1-1; D: TRBD1; size: -; V: TRBV7-9; CDR3: ASSLGTGDTEAF
J: TRBJ1-5; D: -; size: few; V: TRBV2; CDR3: ASDDRRNQPQH
J: TRBJ2-3; D: -; size: -; V: TRBV5-4; CDR3: ASSLAQAGDTQY
J: TRBJ2-7; D: -; size: -; V: TRBV6-6; CDR3: ASSFPGEQY
J: TRBJ1-3; D: -; size: -; V: TRBV14; CDR3: ASTQGRGAGNTIY
J: TRBJ1-3; D: TRBD1; size: -; V: TRBV30; CDR3: ACRTGGNTIY
J: TRBJ2-7; D: -; size: -; V: TRBV11-3; CDR3: ASSLSDSYEQY
J: TRBJ1-1; D: TRBD1; size: -; V: TRBV27; CDR3: ASSLLTGGRLTEAF
J: TRBJ2-7; D: -; size: -; V: TRBV18; CDR3: ASSPTDGLPYEQY
J: TRBJ2-3; D: TRBD1; size: -; V: TRBV5-1; CDR3: ASSLAQGATDTQY
J: TRBJ2-3; D: TRBD2; size: -; V: TRBV29-1; CDR3: SVEPSGRTDTQY
J: TRBJ1-2; D: -; size: -; V: TRBV27; CDR3: ASSPQGSYGYT
J: TRBJ2-7; D: -; size: -; V: TRBV7-9; CDR3: ASSLGVYEQY
J: TRBJ2-1; D: TRBD1; size: -; V: TRBV2; CDR3: ASIGDREGNEQF
J: TRBJ1-5; D: -; size: -; V: TRBV6-1; CDR3: ASREEGGQPQH
J: TRBJ2-7; D: -; size: -; V: TRBV5-1; CDR3: ASSSGQPLGEQY
J: TRBJ1-2; D: -; size: -; V: TRBV6-5; CDR3: ASSYSWGGYT
J: TRBJ2-7; D: -; size: -; V: TRBV4-3; CDR3: ASSKGRDTNYEQY
J: TRBJ2-1; D: -; size: -; V: TRBV9; CDR3: ASSVADVRGTGNEQF
J: TRBJ2-1; D: -; size: -; V: TRBV29-1; CDR3: SVEDHNGVSHNEQF
J: TRBJ2-2; D: TRBD2; size: once; V: TRBV2; CDR3: ASSELAGDSGELF
J: TRBJ2-5; D: -; size: -; V: TRBV2; CDR3: ASDGDTEETQY
J: TRBJ2-3; D: -; size: -; V: TRBV7-9; CDR3: ASSLGTGRTTDTQY
J: TRBJ1-5; D: TRBD1; size: -; V: TRBV28; CDR3: ASSPPGQPNQPQH
J: TRBJ1-3; D: -; size: -; V: TRBV4-3; CDR3: ASSQDHLTGNTIY
J: TRBJ2-1; D: -; size: medium-sized; V: TRBV7-2; CDR3: ASSLAGYYNEQF
J: TRBJ2-5; D: -; size: -; V: TRBV7-8; CDR3: ASSLLTGQETQY
J: TRBJ2-1; D: TRBD2; size: -; V: TRBV6-6; CDR3: ASSYSASGGITEQF
J: TRBJ2-7; D: -; size: few; V: TRBV7-9; CDR3: ASSGDRSYEQY
J: TRBJ1-3; D: -; size: -; V: TRBV5-6; CDR3: ASSLRGAGGNTIY
J: TRBJ1-6; D: -; size: -; V: TRBV5-4; CDR3: ASGSSNSPLH
J: TRBJ1-2; D: TRBD1; size: -; V: TRBV7-2; CDR3: ASSTAGTAPGT
J: TRBJ2-5; D: -; size: -; V: TRBV9; CDR3: ASSAATAVETQY
J: TRBJ2-2; D: TRBD2; size: few; V: TRBV7-3; CDR3: ASSWGGTGELF